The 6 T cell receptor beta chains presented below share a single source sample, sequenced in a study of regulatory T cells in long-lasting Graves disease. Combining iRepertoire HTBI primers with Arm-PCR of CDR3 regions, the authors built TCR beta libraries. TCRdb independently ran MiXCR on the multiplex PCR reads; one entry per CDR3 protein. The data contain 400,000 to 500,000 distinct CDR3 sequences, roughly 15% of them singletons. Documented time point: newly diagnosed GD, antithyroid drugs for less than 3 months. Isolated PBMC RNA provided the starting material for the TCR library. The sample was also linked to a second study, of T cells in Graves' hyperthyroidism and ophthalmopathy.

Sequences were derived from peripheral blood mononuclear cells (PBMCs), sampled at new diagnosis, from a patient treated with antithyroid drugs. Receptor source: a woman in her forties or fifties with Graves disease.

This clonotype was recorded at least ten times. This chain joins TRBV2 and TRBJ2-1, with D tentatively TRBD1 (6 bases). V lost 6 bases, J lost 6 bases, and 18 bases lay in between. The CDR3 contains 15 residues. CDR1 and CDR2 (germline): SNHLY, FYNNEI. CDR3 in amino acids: CASSPGTSLINEQFF. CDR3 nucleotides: TGTGCCAGCAGCCCCGGGACAAGTCTAATCAATGAGCAGTTCTTC.

CDR3 sequence (DNA): TGTGCCAGCCGGACAGGGGGGCGAGTGTCTGGGGCCAACGTCCTGACTTTC. Residues: CASRTGGRVSGANVLTF. The chain has TRBV12-3 or TRBV12-4 and TRBJ2-6; 10 nucleotides match TRBD1. J gave up 1 base and V 8 bases, and 8 bases lay outside the gene matches. The CDR3 is 17 amino acids.

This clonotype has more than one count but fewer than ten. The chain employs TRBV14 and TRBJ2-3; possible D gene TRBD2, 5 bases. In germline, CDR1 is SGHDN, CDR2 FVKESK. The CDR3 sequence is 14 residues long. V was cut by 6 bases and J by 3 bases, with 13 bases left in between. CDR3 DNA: TGTGCCAGCAGTCGAGGGATGGGAACAGATACGCAGTATTTT. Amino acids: CASSRGMGTDTQYF.

CDR3 sequence (DNA): TGTGCCATCAGTGGCTCGGACAGCTACGAGCAGTACTTC. Translation gives CAISGSDSYEQYF. The V call is TRBV10-3, the J call TRBJ2-7; possible D gene TRBD1, 6 bases. V shed 4 bases and J shed 3 bases, with 10 bases lying between them. Germline V lookup: CDR1 ENHRY, CDR2 SYGVKD. This CDR3 is 13 amino acids long.

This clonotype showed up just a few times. The CDR3 DNA follows: TGCGCCAGCTACCCGAGTCCTAGCGGAAACACCGGGGAGCTGTTTTTT. Amino acid sequence: CASYPSPSGNTGELFF. The chain is built from TRBV5-1 and TRBJ2-2; TRBD2 aligns across 7 bases. The CDR3 extends over 16 amino acids. With 7 bases clipped from V and 2 bases from J, the junction kept 11 bases outside the gene matches. The V gene's germline CDR1 is SGHRS and CDR2 YFSETQ.

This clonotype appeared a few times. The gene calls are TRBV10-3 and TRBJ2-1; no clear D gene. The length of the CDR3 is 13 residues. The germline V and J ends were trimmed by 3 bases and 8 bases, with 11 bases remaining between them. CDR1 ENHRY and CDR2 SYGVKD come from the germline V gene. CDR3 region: CAISDGLVDEQFF. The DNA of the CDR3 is TGTGCCATCAGTGATGGCCTAGTCGATGAGCAGTTCTTC.